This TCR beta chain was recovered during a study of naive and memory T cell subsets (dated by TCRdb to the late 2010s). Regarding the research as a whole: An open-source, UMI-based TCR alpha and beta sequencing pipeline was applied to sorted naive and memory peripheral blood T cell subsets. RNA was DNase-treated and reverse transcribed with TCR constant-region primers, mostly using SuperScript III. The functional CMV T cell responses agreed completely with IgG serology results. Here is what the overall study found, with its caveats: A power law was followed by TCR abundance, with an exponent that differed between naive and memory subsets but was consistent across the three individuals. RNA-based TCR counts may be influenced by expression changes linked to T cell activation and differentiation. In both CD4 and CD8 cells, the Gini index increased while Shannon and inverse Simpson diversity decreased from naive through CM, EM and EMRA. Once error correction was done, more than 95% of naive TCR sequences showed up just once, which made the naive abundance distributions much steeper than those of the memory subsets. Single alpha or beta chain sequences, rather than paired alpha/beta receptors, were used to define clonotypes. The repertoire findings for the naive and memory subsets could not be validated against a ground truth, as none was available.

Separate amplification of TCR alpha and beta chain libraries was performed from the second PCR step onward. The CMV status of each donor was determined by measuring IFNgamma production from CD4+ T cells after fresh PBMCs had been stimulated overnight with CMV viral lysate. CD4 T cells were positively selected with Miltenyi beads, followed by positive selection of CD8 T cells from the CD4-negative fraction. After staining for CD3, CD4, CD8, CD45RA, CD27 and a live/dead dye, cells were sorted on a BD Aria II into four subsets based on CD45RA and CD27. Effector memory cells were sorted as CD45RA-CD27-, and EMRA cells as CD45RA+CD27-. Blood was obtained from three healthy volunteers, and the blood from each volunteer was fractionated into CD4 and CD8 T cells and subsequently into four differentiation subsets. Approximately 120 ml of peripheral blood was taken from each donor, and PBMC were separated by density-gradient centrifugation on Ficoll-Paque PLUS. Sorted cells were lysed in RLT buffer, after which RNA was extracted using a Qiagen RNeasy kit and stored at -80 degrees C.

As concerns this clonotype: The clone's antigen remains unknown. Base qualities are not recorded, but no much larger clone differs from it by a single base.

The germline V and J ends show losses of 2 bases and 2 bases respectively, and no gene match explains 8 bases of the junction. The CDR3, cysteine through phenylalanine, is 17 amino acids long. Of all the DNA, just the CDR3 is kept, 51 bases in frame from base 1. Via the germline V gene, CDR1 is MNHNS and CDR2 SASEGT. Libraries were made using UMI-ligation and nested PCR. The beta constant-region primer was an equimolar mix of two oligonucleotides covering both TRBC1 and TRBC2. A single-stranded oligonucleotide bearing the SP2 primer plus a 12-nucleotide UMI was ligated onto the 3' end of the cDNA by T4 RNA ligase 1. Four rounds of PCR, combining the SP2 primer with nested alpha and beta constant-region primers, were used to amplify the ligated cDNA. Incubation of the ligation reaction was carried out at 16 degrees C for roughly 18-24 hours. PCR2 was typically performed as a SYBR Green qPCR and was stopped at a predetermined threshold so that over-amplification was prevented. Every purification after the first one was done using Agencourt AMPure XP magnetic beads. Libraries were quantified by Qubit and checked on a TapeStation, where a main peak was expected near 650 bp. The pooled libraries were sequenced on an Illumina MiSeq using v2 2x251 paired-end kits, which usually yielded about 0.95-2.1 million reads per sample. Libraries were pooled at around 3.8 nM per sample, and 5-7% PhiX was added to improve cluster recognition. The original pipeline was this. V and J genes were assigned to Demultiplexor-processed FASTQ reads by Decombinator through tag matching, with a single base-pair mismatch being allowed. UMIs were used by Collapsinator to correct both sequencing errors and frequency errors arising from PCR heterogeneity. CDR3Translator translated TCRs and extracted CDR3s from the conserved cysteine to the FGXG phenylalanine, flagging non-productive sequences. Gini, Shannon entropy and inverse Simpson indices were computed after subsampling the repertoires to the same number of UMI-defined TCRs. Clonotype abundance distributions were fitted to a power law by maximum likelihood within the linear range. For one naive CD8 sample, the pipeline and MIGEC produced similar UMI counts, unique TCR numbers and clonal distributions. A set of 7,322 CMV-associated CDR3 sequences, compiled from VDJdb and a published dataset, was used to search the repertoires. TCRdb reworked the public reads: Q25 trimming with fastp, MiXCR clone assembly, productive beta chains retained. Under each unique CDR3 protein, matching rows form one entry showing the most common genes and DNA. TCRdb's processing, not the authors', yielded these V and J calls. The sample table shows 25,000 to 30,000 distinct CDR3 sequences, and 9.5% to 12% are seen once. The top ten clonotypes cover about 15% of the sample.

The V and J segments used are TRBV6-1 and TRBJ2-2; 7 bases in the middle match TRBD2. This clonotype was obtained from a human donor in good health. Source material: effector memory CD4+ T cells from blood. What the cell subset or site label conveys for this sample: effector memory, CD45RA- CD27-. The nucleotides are TGTGCCAGCAGTGAATTAGGCGGGAGAGGCAACACCGGGGAGCTGTTTTTT. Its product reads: CASSELGGRGNTGELFF.